Below are 8 T cell receptor beta chains sequenced from a single sample in a study of CD8 T cells in Susac syndrome. Reverse transcription of 0.5 to 1 ug RNA was performed with random hexamers. TCRdb processed the immunoSEQ multiplex PCR reads anew with MiXCR; each CDR3 protein has one entry. The table shows approximately 180,000 distinct CDR3 sequences, with more than 90% occurring only once. The source material was CD4+ T cells from PBMCs. All receptors derive from a human donor with multiple sclerosis.

The V call is TRBV9, the J call TRBJ1-6; D may be TRBD1 (5 bases). The CDR3 covers 15 residues. Germline V lookup: CDR1 SGDLS, CDR2 YYNGEE. V was shortened by 4 bases and J by 6 bases, with 14 bases between the two germline ends. The CDR3 DNA sequence: TGTGCCAGCAGCACCCTAGACAGCACTAATTCACCCCTCCACTTT. Protein: CASSTLDSTNSPLHF.

This sequence joins TRBV11-2 and TRBJ2-7; 9 positions match TRBD1. Germline V gives CDR1 SGHAT, CDR2 FQNNGV. Trimming removed 6 bases from V and 0 bases from J; junction bases left unmatched: 6. The CDR3 has 15 amino acids. CDR3 region: CASRVVGQGSYEQYF. The CDR3 DNA reads as TGTGCCAGCAGAGTTGTGGGACAGGGCTCCTACGAGCAGTACTTC. Combining the CDR3 with reference TRBV11-2 and TRBJ2-7 gives the whole variable domain EAGVAQSPRYKIIEKRQSVAFWCNPISGHATLYWYQQILGQGPKLLIQFQNNGVVDDSQLPKDRFSAERLKGVDSTLKIQPAKLEDSAVYLCASRVVGQGSYEQYFGPGTRLTVT.

This rearrangement joins TRBV20-1 to TRBJ1-4; TRBD1 matches 9 bases. V was pared by 6 bases and J by 8 bases, with 7 bases of the junction left unmatched. Germline CDR1 DFQATT, CDR2 SNEGSKA (reference sequence). The CDR3 is made up of 13 amino acids. CDR3 amino acids: CSAHRGLREKLFF. The CDR3 DNA is TGCAGTGCGCACAGGGGGCTAAGGGAAAAACTGTTTTTT.

The chain combines TRBV6-1 with TRBJ2-1; D gene ambiguous. Trimming pared 4 bases from V and 9 bases from J, leaving 22 bases between. This CDR3 spans 16 amino acids. Germline V gene data show CDR1 as MNHNS and CDR2 as SASEGT. The DNA for the CDR3 is TGTGCCAGCAGTGGCAACCCGATTGGGGTTACAATTGAGCAGTTCTTC. Translation gives CASSGNPIGVTIEQFF.

The genes are TRBV5-4 and TRBJ2-3; weak D call: TRBD2 (6 bases). This CDR3 is 15 amino acids long. The V gene's germline CDR1 is SGHNT and CDR2 YYREEE (reference sequence). Trimming stripped 0 bases from V and 3 bases from J, with 11 bases between. The CDR3: CASSLEAGRTDTQYF. Here the CDR3 DNA reads TGTGCCAGCAGCTTGGAGGCGGGGAGGACAGATACGCAGTATTTT.

The chain joins TRBV7-6 to TRBJ2-1; 7 bases agree with TRBD1. This CDR3 is built from 15 residues. Trimming at V came to 1 base and at J to 6 bases, leaving 6 bases not matched to a gene. Germline CDR1 reads SGHVS; CDR2 reads FNYEAQ. The CDR3 loop reads CASSLGTGALNEQFF. The CDR3 nucleotides read TGTGCCAGCAGCTTAGGAACAGGGGCACTCAATGAGCAGTTCTTC. Looking up the rest from reference TRBV7-6 and TRBJ2-1 gives the full variable domain: GAGVSQSPRYKVTKRGQDVALRCDPISGHVSLYWYRQALGQGPEFLTYFNYEAQQDKSGLPNDRFSAERPEGSISTLTIQRTEQRDSAMYRCASSLGTGALNEQFFGPGTRLTVL.

The chain couples TRBV2 to TRBJ2-1; no definite D call. This CDR3 region has 14 residues. The V end was cut by 6 bases, the J end by 8 bases, with 17 bases between. CDR1 and CDR2 from the germline V gene are SNHLY and FYNNEI. CDR3 sequence reads: CASRVNLGSHEQFF. The DNA of the CDR3 is TGTGCCAGCAGAGTGAATTTGGGTTCTCATGAGCAGTTCTTC.

The gene calls are TRBV30 and TRBJ2-1; D is uncertain. The CDR3 totals 11 residues. V was cut by 4 bases and J by 6 bases, with 7 bases left in between. From germline, CDR1 is GTSNPN and CDR2 SVGIG (reference sequence). The CDR3 loop reads CAWKILNEQFF. CDR3 sequence (DNA): TGTGCCTGGAAGATCCTCAATGAGCAGTTCTTC.